This is a list of T cell receptor beta chains from one sample in a study of CD8 T cells in ankylosing spondylitis. TCRdb itself ran the 5' RACE reads through MiXCR, one entry per CDR3 protein. The data contain about 700,000 distinct CDR3 sequences, 15% to 20% of them singletons. Sequencing was performed on blood, either unsorted or a sorted T cell fraction (not recorded which). The receptor set was obtained from a male donor with ankylosing spondylitis. Both conserved end residues are part of each CDR3. The D gene is left open where the match is weak. Part of the rows lack a size; the others show once, few, many or a class for expanded clones.

abundance	v_gene	j_gene	d_gene	CDR3aa	CDR3nt
few	TRBV7-2	TRBJ2-4	-	CASSPGQVGNIQYF	TGTGCCAGCAGCCCAGGGCAAGTCGGGAACATTCAGTACTTC
-	TRBV20-1	TRBJ2-2	-	CSASRRGDENTGELFF	TGCAGTGCTAGTCGTCGTGGGGACGAGAACACCGGGGAGCTGTTTTTT
-	TRBV13	TRBJ2-2	TRBD2	CASSSNLAGDGTGELFF	TGTGCCAGCAGCTCAAATCTAGCGGGAGATGGCACCGGGGAGCTGTTTTTT
-	TRBV3-1	TRBJ1-4	-	CASSQGTATNEKLFF	TGTGCCAGCAGCCAAGGGACCGCAACTAATGAAAAACTGTTTTTT
-	TRBV7-2	TRBJ1-5	-	CASSLVYSNQPQHF	TGTGCCAGCAGCTTAGTATATAGCAATCAGCCCCAGCATTTT
-	TRBV7-9	TRBJ1-5	-	CASSRENQPQHF	TGTGCCAGCAGCCGCGAAAATCAGCCCCAGCATTTT
-	TRBV4-2	TRBJ1-2	-	CASSRPGQVDGYTF	TGTGCCAGCAGCCGACCGGGGCAAGTGGATGGCTACACCTTC
-	TRBV7-6	TRBJ2-7	TRBD1	CASSLLQDRGSEQYF	TGTGCCAGCAGCTTGTTGCAGGACAGGGGGTCCGAGCAGTACTTC
-	TRBV7-3	TRBJ2-6	-	CASSTMAAGANVLTF	TGTGCCAGCTCTACAATGGCAGCTGGGGCCAACGTCCTGACTTTC
few	TRBV11-2	TRBJ1-4	-	CASSPYKGQAYNEKLFF	TGTGCCAGCAGCCCGTACAAGGGACAAGCTTACAATGAAAAACTGTTTTTT
few	TRBV29-1	TRBJ2-1	TRBD2	CSAELAGVNTYNEQFF	TGCAGCGCGGAACTAGCGGGAGTAAACACCTACAATGAGCAGTTCTTC
many	TRBV29-1	TRBJ2-1	-	CSVGRAGGYNEQFF	TGCAGCGTCGGACGGGCAGGGGGGTACAATGAGCAGTTCTTC
many	TRBV18	TRBJ1-1	-	CASSPQNTEAFF	TGTGCCAGCTCACCACAGAACACTGAAGCTTTCTTT
few	TRBV12-3/TRBV12-4	TRBJ2-1	TRBD1	CASTGTGGDEQFF	TGTGCCAGTACCGGGACAGGGGGCGATGAGCAGTTCTTC
few	TRBV3-1	TRBJ2-5	-	CASSQRGTGPGRQETQYF	TGTGCCAGCAGCCAAAGGGGCACCGGGCCTGGGCGCCAAGAGACCCAGTACTTC
many	TRBV7-2	TRBJ2-3	-	CASSLHRGVQDTQYF	TGTGCCAGCAGCTTACATAGGGGAGTTCAAGATACGCAGTATTTT
-	TRBV12-3/TRBV12-4	TRBJ2-1	TRBD2	CASTDPGLAINEQFF	TGTGCCAGTACTGACCCGGGACTAGCGATCAATGAGCAGTTCTTC
few	TRBV28	TRBJ2-1	-	CASTHQASSYNEQFF	TGTGCCAGCACCCACCAGGCTAGCTCCTACAATGAGCAGTTCTTC
-	TRBV12-3/TRBV12-4	TRBJ2-1	TRBD2	CASCGTSGPPWVGYNEQFF	TGTGCCAGCTGCGGGACTAGCGGACCCCCATGGGTTGGCTACAATGAGCAGTTCTTC
few	TRBV5-1	TRBJ2-4	TRBD1	CASSLVTGGINIQYF	TGCGCCAGCAGCCTGGTGACAGGGGGCATAAACATTCAGTACTTC
-	TRBV12-3/TRBV12-4	TRBJ1-1	-	CASSFAVSTEAFF	TGTGCCAGCAGTTTCGCGGTTTCTACTGAAGCTTTCTTT
-	TRBV20-1	TRBJ2-2	-	CSAGVGSGELFF	TGCAGTGCCGGAGTCGGTTCCGGGGAGCTGTTTTTT
few	TRBV15	TRBJ2-1	-	CATSMGVSDNEQFF	TGTGCCACCAGCATGGGAGTTTCGGACAATGAGCAGTTCTTC
-	TRBV28	TRBJ1-4	-	CASSLIRGGEKLFF	TGTGCCAGCAGTTTAATCAGGGGAGGAGAAAAACTGTTTTTT
once	TRBV7-9	TRBJ2-1	TRBD1	CASSPFRDSIMDEQFF	TGTGCCAGCAGCCCTTTCCGGGACAGCATTATGGATGAGCAGTTCTTC
-	TRBV24-1	TRBJ2-1	-	CATSARGLPHYNEQFF	TGTGCCACCAGTGCCCGGGGACTTCCCCACTACAATGAGCAGTTCTTC